The next 2 T cell receptor beta chains were all read from a single sample in a study of cytomegalovirus exposure and HLA in healthy donors. The PCR employed 60 Vbeta primers together with 13 Jbeta primers. Generated by immunoSEQ multiplex PCR, the TCRdb table keeps only in-frame clones and is missing some. Among around 91,000 clones, 78% were seen once, and the ten largest hold 4.4%. Sequencing was done on a sample of PBMCs. Receptor source: a male donor in good health and CMV-seropositive.

This chain connects TRBV6-1 to TRBJ2-5; 11 bases line up with TRBD2. The closer fit of TRBJ2-7 to the DNA end suggests the J call may be wrong. The germline CDR1 and CDR2 sequences are MNHNS and SASEGT. This CDR3 comprises 13 residues. Written as DNA, the CDR3 is TGTGCCAGTTTAGCGGGAGGGTACTACGAGCAGTACTTC. This translates into CASLAGGYYEQYF.

This clone appeared once. The chain has TRBV28 and TRBJ1-5; 7 nucleotides agree with TRBD1. V trimming: 2 bases; J trimming: 6 bases; junction bases outside the gene matches: 4. The germline gives CDR1 MDHEN, CDR2 SYDVKM. This CDR3 comprises 14 residues. CDR3 residues: CASSLRQGGQPQHF. DNA of the CDR3: TGTGCCAGCAGTTTACGGCAGGGGGGTCAGCCCCAGCATTTT.